This is a list of T cell receptor beta chains from one sample in a study of T cell responses to AZD1222 COVID-19 vaccine. Assay used: immunoSEQ multiplex PCR; TCRdb lists only in-frame clones, some missing. The data contain some 69,000 clones, roughly 80% of them seen just once; the ten biggest clones take up about 14%. The sequenced sample was peripheral blood, obtained 28 days after the second AZD1222 dose. The source is an adult who received the AZD1222 COVID-19 vaccine. CDR3s include the opening cysteine and the closing phenylalanine or tryptophan. A D gene is named only where the DNA matches it firmly. Clone size is stated in some rows and not others, as once, few, many or a class when expanded.

v_gene: TRBV5-8
d_gene: TRBD1
abundance: few
j_gene: TRBJ1-3
CDR3aa: CASSLAPGGSGNTIYF
CDR3nt: TGTGCCAGCAGCTTGGCTCCAGGGGGCTCTGGAAACACCATATATTTT

v_gene: TRBV24-1
d_gene: NA
abundance: NA
j_gene: TRBJ1-5
CDR3aa: CATSDSGGEHQPQHF
CDR3nt: TGTGCCACCAGTGATTCGGGAGGCGAGCATCAGCCCCAGCATTTT

v_gene: TRBV15
d_gene: NA
abundance: NA
j_gene: TRBJ2-7
CDR3aa: CATSALIRGSYEQYF
CDR3nt: TGTGCCACCAGCGCCCTAATCAGGGGTTCCTACGAGCAGTACTTC

v_gene: TRBV5-4
d_gene: TRBD1
abundance: NA
j_gene: TRBJ2-2
CDR3aa: CASSFRGGVGELFF
CDR3nt: TGTGCCAGCAGCTTCAGAGGGGGCGTCGGGGAGCTGTTTTTT

v_gene: TRBV3-1/TRBV3-2
d_gene: NA
abundance: NA
j_gene: TRBJ1-1
CDR3aa: CASSPAVGGTEAFF
CDR3nt: TGTGCCAGCAGCCCAGCCGTTGGGGGCACTGAAGCTTTCTTT

v_gene: TRBV6-5
d_gene: NA
abundance: NA
j_gene: TRBJ1-2
CDR3aa: CASSPVAGANYGYTF
CDR3nt: TGTGCCAGCAGTCCCGTGGCGGGAGCTAACTATGGCTACACCTTC

v_gene: TRBV20-1
d_gene: TRBD1
abundance: NA
j_gene: TRBJ2-7
CDR3aa: CSASAGTGHNF
CDR3nt: TGCAGTGCTAGCGCCGGGACAGGACATAACTTC

v_gene: TRBV9
d_gene: NA
abundance: NA
j_gene: TRBJ2-2
CDR3aa: CASSVDYTGELFF
CDR3nt: TGTGCCAGCAGCGTTGATTACACCGGGGAGCTGTTTTTT

v_gene: TRBV29-1
d_gene: NA
abundance: NA
j_gene: TRBJ1-5
CDR3aa: CSVGSGIGQPQHF
CDR3nt: TGCAGCGTTGGTTCGGGCATCGGCCAGCCCCAGCATTTT

v_gene: TRBV28
d_gene: NA
abundance: once
j_gene: TRBJ1-5
CDR3aa: CASSLGGYNQPQHF
CDR3nt: TGTGCCAGCAGTTTAGGGGGCTACAATCAGCCCCAGCATTTT

v_gene: TRBV7-2
d_gene: NA
abundance: NA
j_gene: TRBJ2-5
CDR3aa: CASSSRRGPQETQYF
CDR3nt: TGTGCCAGCAGCTCTCGGCGGGGCCCCCAAGAGACCCAGTACTTC

v_gene: TRBV5-5
d_gene: TRBD1
abundance: NA
j_gene: TRBJ2-5
CDR3aa: CASSLGQGQETQYF
CDR3nt: TGTGCCAGCAGCCTAGGACAGGGGCAAGAGACCCAGTACTTC

v_gene: TRBV19
d_gene: TRBD1
abundance: NA
j_gene: TRBJ1-6
CDR3aa: CASSIPRRQGATSPLHF
CDR3nt: TGTGCCAGTAGTATACCTCGCCGACAGGGGGCTACTTCACCCCTCCACTTT

v_gene: TRBV7-9
d_gene: NA
abundance: NA
j_gene: TRBJ2-6
CDR3aa: CASSFHLRAGANVLTF
CDR3nt: TGTGCCAGCAGCTTTCATCTCCGAGCTGGGGCCAACGTCCTGACTTTC

v_gene: TRBV5-1
d_gene: NA
abundance: NA
j_gene: TRBJ2-1
CDR3aa: CASSLGQTHNEQFF
CDR3nt: TGCGCCAGCAGTTTAGGACAGACCCACAATGAGCAGTTCTTC

v_gene: TRBV5-1
d_gene: NA
abundance: once
j_gene: TRBJ2-7
CDR3aa: CASSLVDTYYEQYF
CDR3nt: TGCGCCAGCAGCTTGGTGGACACTTACTACGAGCAGTACTTC

v_gene: TRBV11-2
d_gene: NA
abundance: NA
j_gene: TRBJ2-1
CDR3aa: CASSLGWPYNEQFF
CDR3nt: TGTGCCAGCAGCTTAGGATGGCCCTACAATGAGCAGTTCTTC

v_gene: TRBV30
d_gene: TRBD1
abundance: NA
j_gene: TRBJ1-1
CDR3aa: CAWSGQGRTEAFF
CDR3nt: TGTGCCTGGAGCGGACAGGGAAGGACTGAAGCTTTCTTT

v_gene: TRBV11-3
d_gene: NA
abundance: NA
j_gene: TRBJ1-1
CDR3aa: CASSLDRVNTEAFF
CDR3nt: TGTGCCAGCAGCTTAGACAGGGTGAACACTGAAGCTTTCTTT

v_gene: TRBV30
d_gene: TRBD1
abundance: NA
j_gene: TRBJ1-4
CDR3aa: CAWGGTGIRKATNEKLFF
CDR3nt: TGTGCCTGGGGGGGGACAGGGATACGAAAGGCAACTAATGAAAAACTGTTTTTT

v_gene: TRBV18
d_gene: NA
abundance: NA
j_gene: TRBJ1-1
CDR3aa: CASSPEETMNTEAFF
CDR3nt: TGTGCCAGCTCACCCGAGGAGACTATGAACACTGAAGCTTTCTTT

v_gene: TRBV21-1
d_gene: NA
abundance: NA
j_gene: TRBJ1-1
CDR3aa: CASSKKGITAMTEAFF
CDR3nt: TGTGCCAGCAGCAAAAAAGGTATAACAGCAATGACTGAAGCTTTCTTT

v_gene: TRBV5-1
d_gene: NA
abundance: NA
j_gene: TRBJ2-5
CDR3aa: CASQVGSQETQYF
CDR3nt: TGCGCCTCCCAGGTAGGATCTCAAGAGACCCAGTACTTC

v_gene: TRBV7-2
d_gene: NA
abundance: NA
j_gene: TRBJ1-5
CDR3aa: CASSLYSPGRGYQPQHF
CDR3nt: TGTGCCAGCAGCTTATATAGTCCAGGCCGGGGCTATCAGCCCCAGCATTTT

v_gene: TRBV6-5
d_gene: NA
abundance: NA
j_gene: TRBJ1-6
CDR3aa: CASRRGFNSPLHF
CDR3nt: TGTGCCAGCAGAAGGGGTTTTAATTCACCCCTCCACTTT

v_gene: TRBV4-2
d_gene: NA
abundance: few
j_gene: TRBJ1-2
CDR3aa: CASSRFGQINYGYTF
CDR3nt: TGTGCCAGCAGCCGATTCGGACAAATTAACTATGGCTACACCTTC

v_gene: TRBV30
d_gene: NA
abundance: NA
j_gene: TRBJ1-2
CDR3aa: CAWNRDESYGYTF
CDR3nt: TGTGCCTGGAACCGGGATGAGAGCTATGGCTACACCTTC

v_gene: TRBV5-8
d_gene: NA
abundance: NA
j_gene: TRBJ1-2
CDR3aa: CASSLIHTDHTF
CDR3nt: TGTGCCAGCAGCTTGATACATACCGACCACACCTTC

v_gene: TRBV5-1
d_gene: TRBD1
abundance: NA
j_gene: TRBJ1-4
CDR3aa: CASSLGQGTNEKLFF
CDR3nt: TGCGCCAGCAGCTTAGGACAGGGAACTAATGAAAAACTGTTTTTT